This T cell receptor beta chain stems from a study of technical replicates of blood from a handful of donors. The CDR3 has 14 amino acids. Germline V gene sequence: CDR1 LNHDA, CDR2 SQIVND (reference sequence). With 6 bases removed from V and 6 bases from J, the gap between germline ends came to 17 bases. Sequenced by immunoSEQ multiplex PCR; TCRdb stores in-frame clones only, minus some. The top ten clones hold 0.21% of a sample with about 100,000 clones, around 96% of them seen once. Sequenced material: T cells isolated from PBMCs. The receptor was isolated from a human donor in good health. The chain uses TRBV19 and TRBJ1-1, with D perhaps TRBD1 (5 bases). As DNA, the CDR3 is TGTGCCAGTAGAAGGGGCAGGGTAGGCGCTGAAGCTTTCTTT. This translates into CASRRGRVGAEAFF.